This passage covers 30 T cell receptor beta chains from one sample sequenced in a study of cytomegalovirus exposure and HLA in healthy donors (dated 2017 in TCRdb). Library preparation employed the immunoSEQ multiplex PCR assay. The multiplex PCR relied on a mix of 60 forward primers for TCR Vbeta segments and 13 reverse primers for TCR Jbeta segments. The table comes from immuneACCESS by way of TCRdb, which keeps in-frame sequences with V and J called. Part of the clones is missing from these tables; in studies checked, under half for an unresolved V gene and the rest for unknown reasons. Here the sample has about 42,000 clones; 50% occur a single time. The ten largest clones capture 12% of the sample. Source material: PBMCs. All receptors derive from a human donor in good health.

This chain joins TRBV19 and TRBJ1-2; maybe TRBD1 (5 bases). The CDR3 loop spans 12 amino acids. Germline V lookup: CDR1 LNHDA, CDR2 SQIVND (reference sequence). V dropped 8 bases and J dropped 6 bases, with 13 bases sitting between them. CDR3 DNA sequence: TGTGCCAGTTGTCCAGGGTTGCATGGCTACACCTTC. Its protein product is CASCPGLHGYTF.

CDR3 amino acids: CSASDTEAFF. CDR3 nucleotide sequence: TGCAGTGCCTCGGACACTGAAGCTTTCTTT. V and J are TRBV20-1 and TRBJ1-1, with D uncertain. Germline V gives CDR1 DFQATT, CDR2 SNEGSKA (reference sequence). This CDR3 contains 10 residues. Trimming shortened V by 6 bases and J by 3 bases, and 5 bases separated the two germline ends.

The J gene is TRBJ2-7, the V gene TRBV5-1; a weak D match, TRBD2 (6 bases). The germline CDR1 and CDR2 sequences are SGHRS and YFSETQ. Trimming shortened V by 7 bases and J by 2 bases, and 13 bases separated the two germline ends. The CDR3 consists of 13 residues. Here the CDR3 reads CASSRDLAYEQYF. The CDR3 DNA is TGCGCCAGCTCTCGGGACTTGGCCTACGAGCAGTACTTC.

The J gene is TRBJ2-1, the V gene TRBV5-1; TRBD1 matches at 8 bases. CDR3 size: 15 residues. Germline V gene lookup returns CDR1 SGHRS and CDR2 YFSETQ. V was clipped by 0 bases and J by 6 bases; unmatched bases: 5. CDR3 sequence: CASSLVVTGVNEQFF. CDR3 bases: TGCGCCAGCAGCTTGGTGGTGACAGGGGTCAATGAGCAGTTCTTC.

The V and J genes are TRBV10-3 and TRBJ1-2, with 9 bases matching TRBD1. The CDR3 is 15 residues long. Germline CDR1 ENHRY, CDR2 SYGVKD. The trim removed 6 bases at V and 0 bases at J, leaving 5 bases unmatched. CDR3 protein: CAISRTGGANYGYTF. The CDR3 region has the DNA TGTGCCATCAGCCGAACAGGGGGCGCTAACTATGGCTACACCTTC.

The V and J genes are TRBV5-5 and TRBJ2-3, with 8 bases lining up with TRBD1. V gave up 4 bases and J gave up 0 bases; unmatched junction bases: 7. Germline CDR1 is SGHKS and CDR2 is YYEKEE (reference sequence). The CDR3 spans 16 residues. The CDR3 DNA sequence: TGTGCCAGCAGCCTCAGGGGGCTCGGGAGCACAGATACGCAGTATTTT. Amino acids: CASSLRGLGSTDTQYF.

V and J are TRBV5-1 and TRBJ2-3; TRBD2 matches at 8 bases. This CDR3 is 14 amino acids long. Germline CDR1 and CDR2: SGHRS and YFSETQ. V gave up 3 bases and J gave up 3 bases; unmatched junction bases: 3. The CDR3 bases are TGCGCCAGCAGCTCGGCTAGCGGGACAGATACGCAGTATTTT. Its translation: CASSSASGTDTQYF.

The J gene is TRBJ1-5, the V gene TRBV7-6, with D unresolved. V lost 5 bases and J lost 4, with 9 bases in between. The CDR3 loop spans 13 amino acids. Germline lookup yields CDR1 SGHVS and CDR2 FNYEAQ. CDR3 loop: CASSLNENQPQHF. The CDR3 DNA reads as TGTGCCAGCAGCCTAAACGAAAATCAGCCCCAGCATTTT. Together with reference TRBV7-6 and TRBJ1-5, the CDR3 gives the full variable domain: GAGVSQSPRYKVTKRGQDVALRCDPISGHVSLYWYRQALGQGPEFLTYFNYEAQQDKSGLPNDRFSAERPEGSISTLTIQRTEQRDSAMYRCASSLNENQPQHFGDGTRLSIL.

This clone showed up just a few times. The CDR3 bases are TGTGCCAGCAGCCAAGATTGGCAGGGGGCCCTCTATGGCTACACCTTC. Translated: CASSQDWQGALYGYTF. The V call is TRBV4-2, the J call TRBJ1-2, with TRBD1 matching 8 bases. The CDR3 contains 16 residues. Germline trimming cut 0 bases from V and 4 bases from J; bases unmatched to any gene: 7. Per the germline V gene, CDR1 is LGHNA and CDR2 is YNFKEQ.

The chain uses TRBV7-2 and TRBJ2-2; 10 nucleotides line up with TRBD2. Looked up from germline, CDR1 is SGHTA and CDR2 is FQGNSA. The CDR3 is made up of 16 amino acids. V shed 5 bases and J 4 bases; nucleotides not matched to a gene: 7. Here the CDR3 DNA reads TGTGCCAGCAGCCCAAGCGGGGGGGCTTTCACCGGGGAGCTGTTTTTT. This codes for CASSPSGGAFTGELFF.

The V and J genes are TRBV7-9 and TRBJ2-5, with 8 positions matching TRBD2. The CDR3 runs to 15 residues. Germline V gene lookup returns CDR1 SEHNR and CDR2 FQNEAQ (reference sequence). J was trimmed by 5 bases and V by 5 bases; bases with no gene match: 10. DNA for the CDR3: TGTGCCAGCAGCCTGGGAGCGGGGGCGGGGGAGACCCAGTACTTC. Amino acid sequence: CASSLGAGAGETQYF.

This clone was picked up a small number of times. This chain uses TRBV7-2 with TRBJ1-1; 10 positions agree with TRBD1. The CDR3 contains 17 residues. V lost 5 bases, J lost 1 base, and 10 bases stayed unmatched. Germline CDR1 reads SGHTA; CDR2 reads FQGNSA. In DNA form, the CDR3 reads TGTGCCAGCAGCCCCCGGGACAGGGGATTCCGGAACACTGAAGCTTTCTTT. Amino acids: CASSPRDRGFRNTEAFF. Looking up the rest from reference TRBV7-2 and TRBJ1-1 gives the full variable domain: GAGVSQSPSNKVTEKGKDVELRCDPISGHTALYWYRQSLGQGLEFLIYFQGNSAPDKSGLPSDRFSAERTGGSVSTLTIQRTQQEDSAVYLCASSPRDRGFRNTEAFFGQGTRLTVV.

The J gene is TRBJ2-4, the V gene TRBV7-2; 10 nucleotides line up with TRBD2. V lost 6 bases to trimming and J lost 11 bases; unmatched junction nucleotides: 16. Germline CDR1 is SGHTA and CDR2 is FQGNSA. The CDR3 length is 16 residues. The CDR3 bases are TGTGCCAGCAGAGGGGGGGCCGGGACTAGCGCCCCGGTTCAGTACTTC. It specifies CASRGGAGTSAPVQYF.

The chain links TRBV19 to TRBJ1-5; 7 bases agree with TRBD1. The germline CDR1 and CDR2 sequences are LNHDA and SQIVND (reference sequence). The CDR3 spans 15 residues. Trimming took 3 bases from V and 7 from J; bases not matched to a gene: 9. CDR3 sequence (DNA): TGTGCCAGTAGTATCCGTCAGGGGGAAATGCAGCCCCAGCATTTT. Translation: CASSIRQGEMQPQHF.

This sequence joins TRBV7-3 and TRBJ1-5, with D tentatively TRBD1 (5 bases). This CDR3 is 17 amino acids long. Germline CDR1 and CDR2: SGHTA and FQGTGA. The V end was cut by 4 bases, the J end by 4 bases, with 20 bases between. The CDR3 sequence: CASSSGHESERNQPQHF. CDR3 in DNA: TGTGCCAGCAGCTCAGGGCACGAGTCAGAGCGAAATCAGCCCCAGCATTTT.

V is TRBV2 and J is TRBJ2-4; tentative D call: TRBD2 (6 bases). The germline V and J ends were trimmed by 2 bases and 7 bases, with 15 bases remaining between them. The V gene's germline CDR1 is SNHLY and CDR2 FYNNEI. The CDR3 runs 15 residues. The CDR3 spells CASSETMRGRNIQYF. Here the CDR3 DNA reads TGTGCCAGCAGTGAAACGATGCGGGGTCGGAACATTCAGTACTTC.

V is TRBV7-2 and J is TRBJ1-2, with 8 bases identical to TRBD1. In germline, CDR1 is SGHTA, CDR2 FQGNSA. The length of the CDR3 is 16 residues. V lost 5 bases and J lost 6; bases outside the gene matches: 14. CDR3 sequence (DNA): TGTGCCAGCAGCGAGCCGAGGACAGGGAAAAGGGATGGCTACACCTTC. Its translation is CASSEPRTGKRDGYTF.

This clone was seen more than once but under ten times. The CDR3 protein is CASSPTSGYGETQYF. In DNA, the CDR3 is TGTGCCAGCAGCCCCACTAGCGGGTACGGAGAGACCCAGTACTTC. The V gene is TRBV9, the J gene TRBJ2-5; 9 bases are a match to TRBD2. This CDR3 is 15 amino acids long. The germline V gene encodes CDR1 SGDLS and CDR2 YYNGEE. With 4 bases clipped from V and 4 bases from J, the junction kept 8 bases outside the gene matches.

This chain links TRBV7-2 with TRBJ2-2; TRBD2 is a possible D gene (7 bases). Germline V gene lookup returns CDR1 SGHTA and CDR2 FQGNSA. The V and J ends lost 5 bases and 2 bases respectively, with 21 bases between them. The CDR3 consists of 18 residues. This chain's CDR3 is CASSPEGGGTRNTGELFF. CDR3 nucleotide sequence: TGTGCCAGCAGCCCAGAAGGGGGGGGAACTCGAAACACCGGGGAGCTGTTTTTT. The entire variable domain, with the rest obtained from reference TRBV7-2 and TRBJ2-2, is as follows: GAGVSQSPSNKVTEKGKDVELRCDPISGHTALYWYRQSLGQGLEFLIYFQGNSAPDKSGLPSDRFSAERTGGSVSTLTIQRTQQEDSAVYLCASSPEGGGTRNTGELFFGEGSRLTVL.

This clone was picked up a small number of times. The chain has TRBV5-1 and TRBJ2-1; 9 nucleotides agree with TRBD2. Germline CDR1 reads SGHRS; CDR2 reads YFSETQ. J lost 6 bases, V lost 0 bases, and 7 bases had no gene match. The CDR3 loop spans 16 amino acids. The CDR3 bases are TGCGCCAGCAGCTTGGAAGGTAGCGGGAGTCCCAATGAGCAGTTCTTC. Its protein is CASSLEGSGSPNEQFF.

CDR3 protein: CASSAGTGELPQHF. DNA for the CDR3: TGTGCCAGCAGCGCCGGGACAGGGGAATTGCCCCAGCATTTT. This rearrangement joins TRBV6-1 to TRBJ1-5; 10 positions match TRBD1. The CDR3 consists of 14 residues. Germline V CDR1 and CDR2: MNHNS, SASEGT. The V segment lost 6 bases and the J segment 9 bases; nucleotides outside the gene matches: 8.

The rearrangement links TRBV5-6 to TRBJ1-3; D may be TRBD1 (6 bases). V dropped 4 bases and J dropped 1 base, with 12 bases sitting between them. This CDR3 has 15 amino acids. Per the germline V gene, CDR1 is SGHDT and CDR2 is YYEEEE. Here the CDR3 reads CASSLGGLSGNTIYF. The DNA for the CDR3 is TGTGCCAGCAGCCTGGGGGGGCTTTCTGGAAACACCATATATTTT.

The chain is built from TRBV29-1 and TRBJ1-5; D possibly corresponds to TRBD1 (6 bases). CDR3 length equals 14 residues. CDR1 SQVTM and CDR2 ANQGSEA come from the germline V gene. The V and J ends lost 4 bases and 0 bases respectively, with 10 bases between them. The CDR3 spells CSVAEGGSNQPQHF. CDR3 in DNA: TGCAGCGTTGCAGAGGGGGGTAGCAATCAGCCCCAGCATTTT.

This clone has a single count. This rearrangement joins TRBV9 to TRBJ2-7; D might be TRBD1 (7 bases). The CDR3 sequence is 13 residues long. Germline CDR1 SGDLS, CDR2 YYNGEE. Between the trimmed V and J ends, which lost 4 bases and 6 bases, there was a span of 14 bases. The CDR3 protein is CASSPGDRLEQYF. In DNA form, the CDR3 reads TGTGCCAGCAGCCCGGGGGACAGACTCGAGCAGTACTTC.

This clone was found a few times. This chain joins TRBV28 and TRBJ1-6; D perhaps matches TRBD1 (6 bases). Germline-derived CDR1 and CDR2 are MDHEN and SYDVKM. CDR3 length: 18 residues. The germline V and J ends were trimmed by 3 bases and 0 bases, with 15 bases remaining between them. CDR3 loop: CASSLGARGTSYNSPLHF. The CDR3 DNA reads TGTGCCAGCAGTTTGGGGGCCAGAGGGACCTCCTATAATTCACCCCTCCACTTT.

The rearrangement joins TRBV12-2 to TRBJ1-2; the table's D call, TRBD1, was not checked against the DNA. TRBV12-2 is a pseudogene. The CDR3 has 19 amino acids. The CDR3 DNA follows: TGTGCAAGTCGCTTAGTTTTCCGCGACAGGGGGTGCCCTAACTATGGCTACACCTTC. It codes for CASRLVFRDRGCPNYGYTF.

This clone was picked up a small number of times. In DNA form, the CDR3 reads TGTGCCAGCAGCTTATTGGGCCGGGGTATGAACACTGAAGCTTTCTTT. It encodes CASSLLGRGMNTEAFF. The chain uses TRBV7-6 and TRBJ1-1, with D unresolved. The CDR3 is made up of 16 amino acids. The germline gives CDR1 SGHVS, CDR2 FNYEAQ. The V end was cut by 2 bases, the J end by 0 bases, with 13 bases between.

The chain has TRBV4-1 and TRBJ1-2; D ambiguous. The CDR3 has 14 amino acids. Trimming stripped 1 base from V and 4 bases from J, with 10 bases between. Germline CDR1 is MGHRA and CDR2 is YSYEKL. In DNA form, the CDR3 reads TGCGCCAGCAGCCAAGTTGGAGAGGTCTATGGCTACACCTTC. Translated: CASSQVGEVYGYTF.

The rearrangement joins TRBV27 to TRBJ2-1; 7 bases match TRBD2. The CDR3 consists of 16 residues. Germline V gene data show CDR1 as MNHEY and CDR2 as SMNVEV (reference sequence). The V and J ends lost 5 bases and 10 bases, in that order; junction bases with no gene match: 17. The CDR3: CASSPRPHPAGDEQFF. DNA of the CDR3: TGTGCCAGCAGTCCGAGGCCCCACCCGGCGGGGGACGAGCAGTTCTTC.

In nucleotides, the CDR3 is TGTGCCAGCAGCCTTCAAGCCACCGGCTACACCTTC. Its translation is CASSLQATGYTF. This chain connects TRBV28 to TRBJ1-2; the D is unclear. The V gene's germline CDR1 is MDHEN and CDR2 SYDVKM. The CDR3 has 12 residues. Trimming pared 6 bases from V and 8 bases from J, leaving 13 bases between.